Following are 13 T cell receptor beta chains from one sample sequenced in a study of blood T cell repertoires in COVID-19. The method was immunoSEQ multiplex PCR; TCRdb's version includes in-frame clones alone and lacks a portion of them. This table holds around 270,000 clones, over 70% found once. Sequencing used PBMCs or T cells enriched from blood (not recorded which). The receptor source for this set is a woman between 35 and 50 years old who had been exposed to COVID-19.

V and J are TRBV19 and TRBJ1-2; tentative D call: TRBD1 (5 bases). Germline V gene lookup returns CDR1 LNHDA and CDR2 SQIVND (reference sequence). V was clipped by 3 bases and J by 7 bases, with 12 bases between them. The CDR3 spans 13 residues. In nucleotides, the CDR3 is TGTGCCAGTAGTATGGCAGGGTTGGGTGGCTACACCTTC. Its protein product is CASSMAGLGGYTF.

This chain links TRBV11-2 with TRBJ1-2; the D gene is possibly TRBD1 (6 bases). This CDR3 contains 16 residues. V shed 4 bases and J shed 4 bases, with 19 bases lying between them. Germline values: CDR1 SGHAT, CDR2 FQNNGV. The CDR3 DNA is TGTGCCAGCAGCTCAGGGTTTCGGACAGCGGTCTATGGCTACACCTTC. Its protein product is CASSSGFRTAVYGYTF.

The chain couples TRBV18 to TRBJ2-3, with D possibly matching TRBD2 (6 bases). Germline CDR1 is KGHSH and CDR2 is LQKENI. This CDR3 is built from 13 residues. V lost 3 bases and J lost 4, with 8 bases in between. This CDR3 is CASSPGEADTQYF. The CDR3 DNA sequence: TGTGCCAGCTCACCGGGGGAGGCAGATACGCAGTATTTT.

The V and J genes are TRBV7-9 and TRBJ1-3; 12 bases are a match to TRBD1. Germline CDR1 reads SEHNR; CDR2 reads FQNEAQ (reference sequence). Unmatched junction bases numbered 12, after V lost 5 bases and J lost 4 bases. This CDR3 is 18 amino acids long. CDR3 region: CASSPGQGAHSGGNTIYF. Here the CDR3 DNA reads TGTGCCAGCAGCCCGGGACAGGGGGCGCATTCGGGAGGAAACACCATATATTTT.

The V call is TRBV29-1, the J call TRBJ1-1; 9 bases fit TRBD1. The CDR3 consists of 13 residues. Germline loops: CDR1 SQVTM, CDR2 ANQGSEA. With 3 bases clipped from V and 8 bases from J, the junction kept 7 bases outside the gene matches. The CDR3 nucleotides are TGCAGCGTTGAGAGGGGGACAGGGTTGGAAGCTTTCTTT. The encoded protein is CSVERGTGLEAFF.

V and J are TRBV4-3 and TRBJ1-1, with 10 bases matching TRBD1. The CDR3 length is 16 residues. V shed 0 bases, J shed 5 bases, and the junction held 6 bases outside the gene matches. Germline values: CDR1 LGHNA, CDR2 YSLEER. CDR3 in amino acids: CASSQDLWTGGTEAFF. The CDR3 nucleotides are TGCGCCAGCAGCCAAGATCTTTGGACAGGGGGTACTGAAGCTTTCTTT.

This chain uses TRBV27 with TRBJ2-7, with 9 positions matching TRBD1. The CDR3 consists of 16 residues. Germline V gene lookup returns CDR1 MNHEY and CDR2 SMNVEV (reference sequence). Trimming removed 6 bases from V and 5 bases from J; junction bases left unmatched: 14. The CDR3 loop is CASRSGGQGGLDEQYF. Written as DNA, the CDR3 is TGTGCCAGCAGATCCGGGGGACAGGGCGGTCTCGACGAGCAGTACTTC.

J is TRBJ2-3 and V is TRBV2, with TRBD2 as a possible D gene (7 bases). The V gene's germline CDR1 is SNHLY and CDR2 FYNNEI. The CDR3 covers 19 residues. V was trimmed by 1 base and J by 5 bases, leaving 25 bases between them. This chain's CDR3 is CASSEVDRGAPLYGDTQYF. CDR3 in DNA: TGTGCCAGCAGTGAAGTGGACCGGGGGGCTCCTCTTTATGGAGATACGCAGTATTTT.

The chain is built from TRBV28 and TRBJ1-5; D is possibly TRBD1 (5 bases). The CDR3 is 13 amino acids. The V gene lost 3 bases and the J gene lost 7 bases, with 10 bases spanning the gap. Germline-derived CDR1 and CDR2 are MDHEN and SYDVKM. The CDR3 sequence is CASSFGGGQPQHF. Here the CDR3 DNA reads TGTGCCAGCAGTTTCGGGGGAGGACAGCCCCAGCATTTT.

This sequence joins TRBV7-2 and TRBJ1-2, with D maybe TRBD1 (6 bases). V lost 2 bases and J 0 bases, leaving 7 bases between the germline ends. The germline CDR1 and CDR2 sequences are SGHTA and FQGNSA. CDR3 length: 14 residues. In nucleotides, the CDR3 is TGTGCCAGCAGCTTAAGGACAGCTAACTATGGCTACACCTTC. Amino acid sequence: CASSLRTANYGYTF.

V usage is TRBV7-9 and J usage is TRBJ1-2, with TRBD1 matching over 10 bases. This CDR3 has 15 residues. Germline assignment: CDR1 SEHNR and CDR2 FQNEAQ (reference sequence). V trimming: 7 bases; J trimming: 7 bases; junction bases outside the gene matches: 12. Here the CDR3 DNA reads TGTGCCAGCATTTCGCAGGACAGGGGGATTGGTGGCTACACCTTC. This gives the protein CASISQDRGIGGYTF.

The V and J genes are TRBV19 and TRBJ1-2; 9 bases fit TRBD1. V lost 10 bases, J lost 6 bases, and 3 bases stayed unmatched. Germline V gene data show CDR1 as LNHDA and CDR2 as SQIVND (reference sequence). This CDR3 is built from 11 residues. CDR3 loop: CATTGGNGYTF. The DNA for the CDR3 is TGTGCCACCACAGGGGGCAATGGCTACACCTTC.

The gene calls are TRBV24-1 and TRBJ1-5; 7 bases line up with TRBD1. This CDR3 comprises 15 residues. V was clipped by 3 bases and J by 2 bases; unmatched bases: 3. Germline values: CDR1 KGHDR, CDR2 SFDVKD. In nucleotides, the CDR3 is TGTGCCACCAGTGATGTCGGGACAGGCAATCAGCCCCAGCATTTT. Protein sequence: CATSDVGTGNQPQHF.